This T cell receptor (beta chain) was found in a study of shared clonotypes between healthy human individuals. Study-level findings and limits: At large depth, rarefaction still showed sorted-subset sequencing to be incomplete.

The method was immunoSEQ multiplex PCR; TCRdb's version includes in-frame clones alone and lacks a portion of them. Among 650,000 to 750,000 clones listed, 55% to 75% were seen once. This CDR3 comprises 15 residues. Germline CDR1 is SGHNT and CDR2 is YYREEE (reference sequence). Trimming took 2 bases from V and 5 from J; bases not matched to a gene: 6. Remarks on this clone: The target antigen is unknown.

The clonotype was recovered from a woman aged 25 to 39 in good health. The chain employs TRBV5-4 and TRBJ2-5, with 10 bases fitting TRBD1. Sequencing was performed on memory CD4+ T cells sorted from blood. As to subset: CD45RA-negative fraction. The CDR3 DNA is TGTGCCAGCAGCTTTGGGACAGGGGTAGGGGAGACCCAGTACTTC. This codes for CASSFGTGVGETQYF. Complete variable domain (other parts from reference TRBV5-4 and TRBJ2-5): ETGVTQSPTHLIKTRGQQVTLRCSSQSGHNTVSWYQQALGQGPQFIFQYYREEENGRGNFPPRFSGLQFPNYSSELNVNALELDDSALYLCASSFGTGVGETQYFGPGTRLLVL.